The next 32 T cell receptor beta chains were all read from a single sample in a study of cytomegalovirus exposure and HLA in healthy donors. The PCR had 60 Vbeta and 13 Jbeta primers. Profiled with immunoSEQ multiplex PCR; TCRdb holds only in-frame clones, not every one. The table has 85,000 to 95,000 clones, 60% to 80% seen once; the top ten hold 6% to 6.5%. Sequencing input: PBMCs. These receptors were obtained from a young woman in good health and CMV-seronegative.

The chain combines TRBV19 with TRBJ2-5, with TRBD2 matching over 9 bases. This CDR3 region has 13 residues. V shed 5 bases, J shed 6 bases, and the junction held 4 bases outside the gene matches. CDR1 and CDR2 (germline): LNHDA, SQIVND (reference sequence). The CDR3: CASSYLAGKTQYF. Written as DNA, the CDR3 is TGTGCCAGTAGTTATCTAGCGGGGAAGACCCAGTACTTC. The variable domain in full, completed from reference TRBV19 and TRBJ2-5, reads DGGITQSPKYLFRKEGQNVTLSCEQNLNHDAMYWYRQDPGQGLRLIYYSQIVNDFQKGDIAEGYSVSREKKESFPLTVTSAQKNPTAFYLCASSYLAGKTQYFGPGTRLLVL.

The chain is built from TRBV5-1 and TRBJ2-3; D gene ambiguous. V lost 0 bases and J lost 0, with 8 bases in between. The CDR3 spans 15 residues. Germline CDR1 SGHRS, CDR2 YFSETQ. CDR3 sequence (DNA): TGCGCCAGCAGCTTGGGAGGAGCTAGCACAGATACGCAGTATTTT. It encodes CASSLGGASTDTQYF.

The chain combines TRBV7-3 with TRBJ2-3; TRBD2 agrees at 8 bases. CDR3 length equals 15 residues. Trimming cost V 0 bases and J 3 bases; bases outside gene matches: 2. CDR1 is SGHTA, CDR2 FQGTGA, per germline. CDR3 amino acids: CASSLTSGKTDTQYF. The CDR3 DNA reads TGTGCCAGCAGCTTAACTAGCGGGAAAACAGATACGCAGTATTTT. Based on the CDR3 plus reference TRBV7-3 and TRBJ2-3, the full variable domain is GAGVSQTPSNKVTEKGKYVELRCDPISGHTALYWYRQSLGQGPEFLIYFQGTGAADDSGLPNDRFFAVRPEGSVSTLKIQRTERGDSAVYLCASSLTSGKTDTQYFGPGTRLTVL.

The count of this clone is one. Germline is not matched at one junction end, which may reflect a read error. V is TRBV7-9 and J is TRBJ1-5, with TRBD1 matching 7 bases. The V gene's germline CDR1 is SEHNR and CDR2 FQNEAQ (reference sequence). The CDR3 is made up of 12 amino acids. CDR3 residues: CSSSVQGQPQHF. The CDR3, as DNA: TGTTCCAGCAGCGTACAGGGGCAGCCCCAGCATTTT.

The chain combines TRBV27 with TRBJ2-6, with TRBD1 identical over 8 bases. The CDR3 totals 17 residues. V was pared by 3 bases and J by 4 bases, with 8 bases of the junction left unmatched. Germline-derived CDR1 and CDR2 are MNHEY and SMNVEV (reference sequence). Here the CDR3 reads CASSFSRQGRGANVLTF. In DNA form, the CDR3 reads TGTGCCAGCAGTTTCTCCCGACAGGGGCGAGGGGCCAACGTCCTGACTTTC.

The rearrangement links TRBV5-4 to TRBJ1-2; 8 bases agree with TRBD1. J gave up 7 bases and V 3 bases, and 2 bases lay outside the gene matches. This CDR3 has 12 amino acids. CDR1 and CDR2 from the germline V gene are SGHNT and YYREEE (reference sequence). The CDR3 sequence: CASSSDRVGYTF. The CDR3 region has the DNA TGTGCCAGCAGCTCGGACAGGGTTGGCTACACCTTC.

This clone was counted a few times. The rearrangement links TRBV10-3 to TRBJ1-4, with 10 bases that match TRBD1. Losses at the gene ends were 4 bases for V and 9 bases for J; bases not matched to a gene: 5. Germline CDR1 ENHRY, CDR2 SYGVKD. The CDR3 runs to 14 residues. The CDR3 loop is CAISVTGGLQKLFF. CDR3 DNA: TGTGCCATCAGTGTGACAGGGGGCTTGCAAAAACTGTTTTTT.

This rearrangement joins TRBV28 to TRBJ2-1; maybe TRBD1 (6 bases). Germline lookup yields CDR1 MDHEN and CDR2 SYDVKM. CDR3 length: 15 amino acids. Trimming shortened V by 7 bases and J by 8 bases, and 21 bases separated the two germline ends. Here the CDR3 DNA reads TGTGCCAGCAACCCCAGACAGATGGGGGCCCATGAGCAGTTCTTC. It specifies CASNPRQMGAHEQFF.

In DNA, the CDR3 is TGCGCCAGCGACTCAGCGGGAGGGGGAACCGGGGAGCTGTTTTTT. This encodes CASDSAGGGTGELFF. The rearrangement joins TRBV5-1 to TRBJ2-2; 10 nucleotides match TRBD2. The length of the CDR3 is 15 residues. The V gene end was trimmed by 7 bases and the J gene end by 5 bases; junction bases not matched to a gene: 8. CDR1 SGHRS and CDR2 YFSETQ come from the germline V gene.

This clone was seen once. The DNA for the CDR3 is TGCAGCGTTGTGGTAGCGGCCCGAAGGAATCAGCCCCAGCATTTT. Its protein product is CSVVVAARRNQPQHF. The rearrangement uses TRBV29-1 and TRBJ1-5, with no clear D. Trimming stripped 4 bases from V and 4 bases from J, with 17 bases between. Germline values: CDR1 SQVTM, CDR2 ANQGSEA. This CDR3 has 15 residues.

The chain uses TRBV11-2 and TRBJ2-3; TRBD2 agrees at 12 bases. V lost 8 bases to trimming and J lost 0 bases; unmatched junction nucleotides: 6. Per germline, CDR1 SGHAT and CDR2 FQNNGV. CDR3 length equals 16 residues. CDR3 residues: CASSILAGGSTDTQYF. CDR3 bases: TGTGCCAGCTCGATCCTAGCGGGGGGGAGCACAGATACGCAGTATTTT.

The rearrangement links TRBV5-6 to TRBJ1-2, with 11 nucleotides matching TRBD1. The V gene end was trimmed by 2 bases and the J gene end by 4 bases; junction bases not matched to a gene: 7. CDR1 and CDR2 (germline): SGHDT, YYEEEE. The CDR3 totals 16 residues. The CDR3 spells CASSLDVGQGAYGYTF. The CDR3 DNA is TGTGCCAGCAGCTTAGACGTCGGACAGGGGGCCTATGGCTACACCTTC.

In this sample, this clone turned up a few times. The chain combines TRBV27 with TRBJ1-1; D gene unclear. Germline-derived CDR1 and CDR2 are MNHEY and SMNVEV (reference sequence). Trimming shortened V by 0 bases and J by 2 bases, and 16 bases separated the two germline ends. The CDR3 sequence is 17 residues long. The CDR3, as DNA: TGTGCCAGCAGTTTATCCTCCGGGGTTATCCAAAACACTGAAGCTTTCTTT. This translates into CASSLSSGVIQNTEAFF.

This clone occurred a few times. The CDR3 nucleotides are TGTGCCAGCAGAGGGGTAGCGGGAACCAATGAGCAGTTCTTC. Protein sequence: CASRGVAGTNEQFF. J is TRBJ2-1 and V is TRBV6-6; TRBD2 aligns across 8 bases. This CDR3 has 14 residues. J gave up 6 bases and V 6 bases, and 7 bases lay outside the gene matches. CDR1 MNHNY and CDR2 SVGAGI come from the germline V gene (reference sequence).

This chain links TRBV7-3 with TRBJ2-2; 7 nucleotides align to TRBD2. Germline CDR1 and CDR2: SGHTA and FQGTGA. The CDR3 consists of 14 residues. With V trimmed by 5 bases and J by 6 bases, 6 bases remained unmatched. For the CDR3, the DNA is TGTGCCAGCAGCAGCGGGGCAGAACCCGGGGAGCTGTTTTTT. This encodes CASSSGAEPGELFF.

The chain employs TRBV7-9 and TRBJ2-1; 9 bases map to TRBD1. Looked up from germline, CDR1 is SEHNR and CDR2 is FQNEAQ (reference sequence). Unmatched junction bases numbered 8, after V lost 5 bases and J lost 9 bases. CDR3 length: 14 amino acids. The CDR3 nucleotides are TGTGCCAGCAGCGCCCGGGACAGGGACTCTGAGCAGTTCTTC. This codes for CASSARDRDSEQFF.

V usage is TRBV11-1 and J usage is TRBJ1-4; 11 bases align to TRBD1. The CDR3 has 16 amino acids. V lost 5 bases and J lost 3; bases outside the gene matches: 5. Germline-derived CDR1 and CDR2 are SGHAT and FQDESV (reference sequence). This CDR3 is CASSRGQGGPNEKLFF. The DNA for the CDR3 is TGTGCCAGCAGCCGGGGACAGGGGGGGCCTAATGAAAAACTGTTTTTT.

For the CDR3, the DNA is TGCGCCAGCAGAATGGGGGGGGCGGCATCCGAGCAGTTCTTC. The encoded protein is CASRMGGAASEQFF. The chain links TRBV5-1 to TRBJ2-1, with D possibly TRBD2 on 7 matching bases. The V and J ends lost 5 bases and 10 bases respectively, with 19 bases between them. Germline CDR1 and CDR2: SGHRS and YFSETQ. The CDR3 length is 14 residues.

The chain links TRBV2 to TRBJ2-2; 11 bases align to TRBD2. CDR1 SNHLY and CDR2 FYNNEI come from the germline V gene. CDR3 length: 14 residues. V shed 10 bases and J 6 bases; nucleotides not matched to a gene: 7. CDR3 loop: CATRLAGGPGELFF. In DNA, the CDR3 is TGTGCCACCCGGCTAGCGGGGGGTCCCGGGGAGCTGTTTTTT.

The V and J genes are TRBV30 and TRBJ1-2, with D possibly matching TRBD1 (5 bases). The CDR3 extends over 12 amino acids. The germline V and J ends were trimmed by 3 bases and 4 bases, with 9 bases remaining between them. CDR1 is GTSNPN and CDR2 is SVGIG in the germline V gene (reference sequence). The CDR3 loop is CAWRGGSYGYTF. CDR3 DNA sequence: TGTGCCTGGAGGGGGGGTTCCTATGGCTACACCTTC.

The chain recombines TRBV13 with TRBJ2-7; tentative D call: TRBD1 (5 bases). The germline gives CDR1 PRHDT, CDR2 FYEKMQ (reference sequence). The CDR3 extends over 14 amino acids. V dropped 5 bases and J dropped 6 bases, with 17 bases sitting between them. The CDR3 sequence: CASSLDSGRGEQYF. The CDR3 coding sequence is TGTGCCAGCAGCCTCGACTCAGGAAGGGGCGAGCAGTACTTC.

This rearrangement joins TRBV10-3 to TRBJ1-2, with D perhaps matching TRBD1 (6 bases). Trimming removed 6 bases at V and 4 bases at J, with 15 bases between. Germline V CDR1 and CDR2: ENHRY, SYGVKD. The CDR3 is made up of 14 amino acids. Here the CDR3 DNA reads TGTGCCATCAGCATAGGGGGTTCGGTCTATGGCTACACCTTC. Protein sequence: CAISIGGSVYGYTF.

This clone is medium-sized within its sample. V is TRBV5-1 and J is TRBJ2-2; maybe TRBD2 (5 bases). V lost 0 bases, J lost 6 bases, and 6 bases lay in between. This CDR3 region has 13 residues. Germline V gene sequence: CDR1 SGHRS, CDR2 YFSETQ. CDR3 loop: CASSLVDSGELFF. The CDR3 nucleotides are TGCGCCAGCAGCTTGGTGGACTCCGGGGAGCTGTTTTTT.

This chain joins TRBV5-1 and TRBJ1-1; D is perhaps TRBD1 (5 bases). The CDR3 spans 13 residues. Germline loops: CDR1 SGHRS, CDR2 YFSETQ. The V end was cut by 6 bases, the J end by 1 base, with 10 bases between. The CDR3 protein is CASNGQPNTEAFF. For the CDR3, the DNA is TGCGCCAGCAACGGACAACCGAACACTGAAGCTTTCTTT.

V and J are TRBV10-1 and TRBJ2-2, with 10 bases aligning to TRBD1. The germline CDR1 and CDR2 sequences are WNHNN and SYGVQD (reference sequence). Trimming took 3 bases from V and 1 from J; bases not matched to a gene: 8. The CDR3 has 18 residues. This chain's CDR3 is CASSEPIDRGLNTGELFF. CDR3 in DNA: TGCGCCAGCAGTGAACCCATTGACAGGGGGCTGAACACCGGGGAGCTGTTTTTT.

The rearrangement uses TRBV10-2 and TRBJ2-3, with a weak D call TRBD2 (5 bases). Germline values: CDR1 WSHSY, CDR2 SAAADI. CDR3 length: 15 amino acids. Trimming took off 2 bases at V and 8 bases at J, with 17 bases between the two ends. CDR3 coding DNA: TGCGCCAGCAGTGAGGGCCTCGACGGCGCGGGTACGCAGTATTTT. It encodes CASSEGLDGAGTQYF.

The chain couples TRBV11-2 to TRBJ2-3; 7 bases line up with TRBD1. V lost 5 bases, J lost 2 bases, and 7 bases stayed unmatched. Germline-derived CDR1 and CDR2 are SGHAT and FQNNGV. The CDR3 contains 15 residues. The CDR3 loop is CASSPGQVYTDTQYF. For the CDR3, the DNA is TGTGCCAGCAGCCCAGGACAGGTGTACACAGATACGCAGTATTTT.

A word on this clone: The same CDR3 is also encoded by other DNA sequences in this sample. The V call is TRBV5-4, the J call TRBJ2-3; the D gene is possibly TRBD2 (5 bases). Trimming cost V 5 bases and J 6 bases, with 10 bases left between them. Per germline, CDR1 SGHNT and CDR2 YYREEE (reference sequence). The CDR3 contains 12 residues. The CDR3 region has the DNA TGTGCCAGCAGATCAGAGGGTGATACGCAGTATTTT. Its protein product is CASRSEGDTQYF.

The count of this clone is one. A read error may account for a junction end that differs from germline. V and J are TRBV28 and TRBJ2-1; D may be TRBD1 or TRBD2 (7 bases each). The germline V gene encodes CDR1 MDHEN and CDR2 SYDVKM. This CDR3 contains 14 residues. Here the CDR3 reads CTSRGGRSDNEQFF. The CDR3 DNA reads as TGTACCAGCAGGGGGGGGCGGAGCGACAATGAGCAGTTCTTC.

V and J are TRBV7-9 and TRBJ2-3; TRBD2 agrees at 13 bases. The germline gives CDR1 SEHNR, CDR2 FQNEAQ (reference sequence). The CDR3 has 17 amino acids. The V segment lost 1 base and the J segment 1 base; nucleotides outside the gene matches: 2. In DNA form, the CDR3 reads TGTGCCAGCAGCTTAGTCGGGACTAGCGGGGGCACAGATACGCAGTATTTT. Residues: CASSLVGTSGGTDTQYF.

The chain recombines TRBV6-1 with TRBJ1-5; no definite D call. The CDR3 loop spans 15 amino acids. With 0 bases removed from V and 4 bases from J, the gap between germline ends came to 10 bases. Germline CDR1 and CDR2: MNHNS and SASEGT. The CDR3 DNA reads as TGTGCCAGCAGTGAAGCGCTCGGGGTAAATCAGCCCCAGCATTTT. Translated: CASSEALGVNQPQHF.

The CDR3 nucleotides read TGTGCCAGCAGTCTTCCCAGGGTAAACACCGGGGAGCTGTTTTTT. Amino acid sequence: CASSLPRVNTGELFF. The rearrangement joins TRBV28 to TRBJ2-2; D is perhaps TRBD1 (5 bases). The CDR3 is 15 amino acids. CDR1 is MDHEN, CDR2 SYDVKM, per germline. V was pared by 5 bases and J by 2 bases, with 12 bases between.